These 11 T cell receptor beta chains came from one sample sequenced in a study of neurological immune-mediated disorders. TCRdb processed the 5' RACE reads anew with MiXCR; each CDR3 protein has one entry. The repertoire holds fewer than 20,000 distinct CDR3 sequences, with 3.5% as singletons. The source material was CD8+ T cells from blood. These receptors originate from a woman aged 40 to 50 in good health.

This clonotype was recorded many times. The rearrangement joins TRBV28 to TRBJ2-7; D tentatively fits TRBD1 or TRBD2 (5 bases each). Germline CDR1 reads MDHEN; CDR2 reads SYDVKM. The CDR3 is 16 residues long. The V gene lost 2 bases and the J gene lost 6 bases, with 20 bases spanning the gap. CDR3 residues: CASSLVNTGTPGEQYF. CDR3 nucleotides: TGTGCCAGCAGTTTAGTTAATACCGGGACCCCCGGCGAGCAGTACTTC.

This clonotype was seen ten or more times. The chain is built from TRBV9 and TRBJ2-7; 12 nucleotides line up with TRBD2. Looked up from germline, CDR1 is SGDLS and CDR2 is YYNGEE. V lost 3 bases, J lost 4 bases, and 5 bases stayed unmatched. CDR3 length: 15 residues. The CDR3 reads CASSGGGLAGYEQYF. CDR3 nucleotide sequence: TGTGCCAGCAGCGGAGGGGGACTAGCGGGTTACGAGCAGTACTTC.

This clonotype has ten or more counts. The chain links TRBV5-5 to TRBJ2-3; no firm D call. Germline V gene data show CDR1 as SGHKS and CDR2 as YYEKEE (reference sequence). V was cut by 0 bases and J by 8 bases, with 10 bases left in between. This CDR3 comprises 13 residues. The CDR3 loop reads CASSLGVEFTQYF. For the CDR3, the DNA is TGTGCCAGCAGCTTGGGTGTAGAATTTACGCAGTATTTT. Based on the CDR3 plus reference TRBV5-5 and TRBJ2-3, the full variable domain is DAGVTQSPTHLIKTRGQQVTLRCSPISGHKSVSWYQQVLGQGPQFIFQYYEKEERGRGNFPDRFSARQFPNYSSELNVNALLLGDSALYLCASSLGVEFTQYFGPGTRLTVL.

By share, this clonotype counts as medium-sized. The chain has TRBV20-1 and TRBJ1-6; 7 positions match TRBD1. V was pared by 0 bases and J by 7 bases, with 3 bases of the junction left unmatched. Germline V CDR1 and CDR2: DFQATT, SNEGSKA (reference sequence). The length of the CDR3 is 14 residues. DNA for the CDR3: TGCAGTGCTAGAGATGGGACAGAGAATTCACCCCTCCACTTT. Its translation is CSARDGTENSPLHF.

This clonotype was detected ten times or more. V and J are TRBV7-2 and TRBJ2-3, with TRBD1 as a possible D gene (6 bases). Germline V gives CDR1 SGHTA, CDR2 FQGNSA. V lost 8 bases, J lost 3 bases, and 18 bases lay in between. This CDR3 contains 15 residues. Here the CDR3 DNA reads TGTGCCAGCGGTCAGGGGCCATGGGGTACAGATACGCAGTATTTT. Protein product: CASGQGPWGTDTQYF.

This clonotype has a count of ten or more. This chain joins TRBV6-5 and TRBJ2-6; 11 positions agree with TRBD2. J was trimmed by 3 bases and V by 8 bases; bases with no gene match: 15. This CDR3 comprises 19 residues. Per the germline V gene, CDR1 is MNHEY and CDR2 is SVGAGI. The CDR3 protein is CASSPDSGRAGRGANVLTF. CDR3 nucleotides: TGTGCCAGCTCCCCCGATAGCGGGAGGGCAGGGCGTGGGGCCAACGTCCTGACTTTC.

This clonotype appeared many times. The DNA for the CDR3 is TGTGCCAGCAGCGTTAAGTCCTCGGGACTTGAAGCTTTCTTT. Translation: CASSVKSSGLEAFF. The chain carries TRBV9 and TRBJ1-1, with D possibly being TRBD1 (5 bases). This CDR3 region has 14 residues. The ends were cut back, 2 bases at V and 7 bases at J, with 15 bases in the middle. Germline assignment: CDR1 SGDLS and CDR2 YYNGEE.

This clonotype appeared many times. V usage is TRBV6-2 or TRBV6-3 and J usage is TRBJ2-1; 8 nucleotides match TRBD2. CDR1 and CDR2 from the germline V gene are MNHEY and SVGEGT. V trimming: 10 bases; J trimming: 10 bases; junction bases outside the gene matches: 6. The CDR3 covers 11 residues. This CDR3 is CATEIAGEQFF. The CDR3 DNA follows: TGTGCCACCGAGATAGCGGGGGAGCAGTTCTTC.

This clonotype was recorded at least ten times. This sequence joins TRBV20-1 and TRBJ2-4; 9 bases map to TRBD1. Looked up from germline, CDR1 is DFQATT and CDR2 is SNEGSKA (reference sequence). The CDR3 contains 23 residues. Germline trimming cut 4 bases from V and 0 bases from J; bases unmatched to any gene: 28. Here the CDR3 reads CSATTYLKEDRGPFVLAKNIQYF. CDR3 nucleotide sequence: TGCAGTGCTACCACATACCTAAAAGAGGACAGGGGTCCCTTCGTGCTAGCCAAAAACATTCAGTACTTC.

In this sample, this clonotype turned up many times. The chain combines TRBV10-3 with TRBJ2-5; 7 nucleotides align to TRBD2. CDR3 length: 15 amino acids. From germline, CDR1 is ENHRY and CDR2 SYGVKD. J was trimmed by 1 base and V by 2 bases; bases with no gene match: 4. The chain's CDR3 is CAISELGGVQETQYF. Here the CDR3 DNA reads TGTGCCATCAGTGAGCTGGGGGGGGTCCAAGAGACCCAGTACTTC.

This clonotype appeared many times. The chain recombines TRBV5-6 with TRBJ2-5; D is possibly TRBD2 (6 bases). Trimming took 4 bases from V and 5 from J, leaving 15 bases between them. CDR3 length equals 14 residues. Germline V gene lookup returns CDR1 SGHDT and CDR2 YYEEEE. CDR3 DNA sequence: TGTGCCAGCAGCACGTGGGGAGGTCGGGAGACCCAGTACTTC. Protein sequence: CASSTWGGRETQYF. Complete variable domain (other parts from reference TRBV5-6 and TRBJ2-5): DAGVTQSPTHLIKTRGQQVTLRCSPKSGHDTVSWYQQALGQGPQFIFQYYEEEERQRGNFPDRFSGHQFPNYSSELNVNALLLGDSALYLCASSTWGGRETQYFGPGTRLLVL.